This TCR beta chain was sequenced in a study of control samples from healthy donors and cancer patients. The data were produced by immunoSEQ multiplex PCR, yet TCRdb's version contains in-frame clones alone and is incomplete. In the table there are under 85,000 clones, 75% to 90% of which are singletons. Germline loops: CDR1 SQVTM, CDR2 ANQGSEA. This CDR3 is built from 14 residues. V lost 8 bases and J lost 0; bases outside the gene matches: 6. The sequencing sample was made of PBMCs. V usage is TRBV29-1 and J usage is TRBJ1-1, with TRBD1 matching over 10 bases. This receptor was obtained from a woman between 50 and 59 years old with lung cancer. CDR3 coding DNA: TGCAGCACCGGGACAGGGGACATGAACACTGAAGCTTTCTTT. This gives the protein CSTGTGDMNTEAFF.